The next 4 T cell receptor beta chains were all read from a single sample in a study of cytomegalovirus exposure and HLA in healthy donors. It was with 60 Vbeta and 13 Jbeta primers that the PCR ran. The assay was immunoSEQ multiplex PCR, and TCRdb's table has in-frame clones only and misses some. Among roughly 220,000 clones listed, 79% were seen once. Source material: PBMCs. The receptors here all came from a man aged 45-60 years in good health and CMV-seronegative.

V is TRBV7-9 and J is TRBJ2-7, with 9 bases identical to TRBD1. CDR1 and CDR2 (germline): SEHNR, FQNEAQ (reference sequence). The CDR3 is 15 residues long. With 4 bases clipped from V and 2 bases from J, the junction kept 6 bases outside the gene matches. The CDR3 DNA reads as TGTGCCAGCAGCTCCTCGGGACAGGGCCCCTACGAGCAGTACTTC. Its protein product is CASSSSGQGPYEQYF.

The chain carries TRBV5-1 and TRBJ1-4; 8 positions match TRBD1. The CDR3 has 14 amino acids. In germline, CDR1 is SGHRS, CDR2 YFSETQ. The junction had 6 bases not matched to a gene; V was cut back by 4 bases and J by 7 bases. CDR3 amino acids: CASSPGQGLEKLFF. DNA for the CDR3: TGCGCCAGCAGCCCAGGACAGGGACTTGAAAAACTGTTTTTT.

This clone appeared a single time. Other nucleotide sequences in the sample specify the same CDR3. This chain connects TRBV7-9 to TRBJ2-3; 7 nucleotides agree with TRBD1. V shed 5 bases and J 4 bases; nucleotides not matched to a gene: 3. Germline CDR1 reads SEHNR; CDR2 reads FQNEAQ (reference sequence). The CDR3 spans 13 residues. In DNA, the CDR3 is TGTGCCAGCAGCCCAAGGGGGCCAGATACGCAGTATTTT. Its protein product is CASSPRGPDTQYF.

V is TRBV6-1 and J is TRBJ1-6; possibly TRBD1 for D (5 bases). V lost 0 bases and J 7 bases, leaving 7 bases between the germline ends. The CDR3 is 14 residues long. Germline V gene sequence: CDR1 MNHNS, CDR2 SASEGT. For the CDR3, the DNA is TGTGCCAGCAGTGAAGCAGGGGTAAATTCACCCCTCCACTTT. Encoded protein: CASSEAGVNSPLHF.